The entry that follows covers one TCR beta chain sequence. This entry comes from a study of patients and donors after allogeneic stem cell transplantation. Via MiXCR, TCRdb re-called the RT-PCR reads, giving one row per CDR3 protein. Here the sample spans about 200,000 distinct CDR3 sequences, around 41% being singletons. The sample consisted of blood, either unsorted or a sorted T cell fraction (not recorded which). The TCR originated in a human donor who was either an allogeneic HSCT recipient or a stem cell or donor lymphocyte infusion donor (not recorded which). It is not recorded whose cells these are; they may come from a transplant donor.

The CDR3 sequence is CASSPRTGTYNEQFF. CDR3 DNA: TGTGCCAGCAGCCCACGGACAGGCACCTACAATGAGCAGTTCTTC. The rearrangement joins TRBV5-5 to TRBJ2-1; 7 bases agree with TRBD1. The V segment lost 4 bases and the J segment 2 bases; nucleotides outside the gene matches: 6. The CDR3 totals 15 residues. Germline-derived CDR1 and CDR2 are SGHKS and YYEKEE (reference sequence).